This entry lists 3 T cell receptor beta chains sequenced from one sample in a study of shared clonotypes between healthy human individuals. Data came from immunoSEQ multiplex PCR; TCRdb stores just in-frame clones and leaves some out. Of under 2.5 million clones detected, around 93% appear once; the ten largest clones hold more than 0.35%. Sequencing input: naive CD4+ T cells from PBMCs. Subset given: CD45RA+ positively selected. The receptors come from a man aged 18 to 35 in good health. Some clones in this sample may be carry-over from other donors' samples.

The rearrangement joins TRBV5-5 to TRBJ2-1; a possible D gene is TRBD1 (5 bases). The CDR3 length is 13 residues. Germline V gene data show CDR1 as SGHKS and CDR2 as YYEKEE (reference sequence). V dropped 4 bases and J dropped 6 bases, with 11 bases sitting between them. Here the CDR3 DNA reads TGTGCCAGCAGCAACCTACAGGTCAATGAGCAGTTCTTC. It codes for CASSNLQVNEQFF.

The rearrangement links TRBV7-2 to TRBJ2-3, with 10 bases aligning to TRBD2. The CDR3 totals 15 residues. Losses at the gene ends were 3 bases for V and 6 bases for J; bases not matched to a gene: 6. In germline, CDR1 is SGHTA, CDR2 FQGNSA. As DNA, the CDR3 is TGTGCCAGCAGCTTGACGGCTAGCGGGAGTGATACGCAGTATTTT. Translation: CASSLTASGSDTQYF.

The chain couples TRBV6-1 to TRBJ2-1; D gene unclear. The CDR3 has 12 residues. The germline V gene encodes CDR1 MNHNS and CDR2 SASEGT. V lost 1 base and J lost 13, with 11 bases in between. The CDR3 DNA sequence: TGTGCCAGCAGTGAAGAGGTCTACCGTCAGTTCTTC. Translated: CASSEEVYRQFF.